This TCR beta chain was found in a study of CD8 T cells in Susac syndrome. The patients who served as multiple sclerosis controls were treatment-naive and had stable or active relapsing-remitting disease that fulfilled the revised McDonald criteria. Bulk CD8+ and CD4+ cells came from magnetic negative isolation; CD8+ TEMRA by FACS. Germline V gives CDR1 GTSNPN, CDR2 SVGIG (reference sequence). V was pared by 0 bases and J by 8 bases, with 8 bases of the junction left unmatched. This CDR3 comprises 14 residues. Reverse transcription of about 0.5 to 1 ug RNA used random hexamers. MiXCR, run by TCRdb on the immunoSEQ multiplex PCR reads, gives a single entry per CDR3 protein. This table has roughly 170,000 distinct CDR3 sequences, about 94% appearing once.

Sequencing used CD4+ T cells from PBMCs. This TCR came from a human donor with multiple sclerosis. The chain links TRBV30 to TRBJ2-7; 9 bases line up with TRBD2. CDR3 bases: TGTGCCTGGAGTGTGTCTAGCGGGAACGTCAAGCAGTACTTC. It encodes CAWSVSSGNVKQYF. The full variable domain, its missing parts supplied by reference TRBV30 and TRBJ2-7, is SQTIHQWPATLVQPVGSPLSLECTVEGTSNPNLYWYRQAAGRGLQLLFYSVGIGQISSEVPQNLSASRPQDRQFILSSKKLLLSDSGFYLCAWSVSSGNVKQYFGPGTRLTVT.